This T cell receptor beta chain appears in the sequencing data of a study of somatic mutations in cytotoxic T cells in rheumatoid arthritis. Study overall: The authors flow-sorted some V beta antibody-stained T-cell populations at nearly 100% purity, including V beta1+ cells that they sequenced for TCRB.

TCRdb's copy holds only in-frame clones and misses some; the assay was immunoSEQ multiplex PCR. In the table there are just over 15,000 clones, about 81% of which are singletons. Broader study findings: It was in rheumatoid arthritis patients, but not in healthy controls, that CD8+ clonality increased with age. About an eighth of the roughly 65 patients had a largest CD8+ clone above 20% of CD8+ cells.

In the case of this clone: Its antigen is as yet unknown.

The receptor comes from an adult with rheumatoid arthritis. Source material: CD8+ T cells sorted from blood.

The CDR3 sequence: CASRMGSGNTIYF. DNA of the CDR3: TGTGCCAGCAGGATGGGTTCTGGAAACACCATATATTTT. This chain links TRBV2 with TRBJ1-3; D gene ambiguous. This CDR3 region has 13 residues. Germline-derived CDR1 and CDR2 are SNHLY and FYNNEI. V shed 6 bases and J shed 1 base, with 7 bases lying between them. Full variable domain (outside the CDR3, taken from reference TRBV2 and TRBJ1-3): EPEVTQTPSHQVTQMGQEVILRCVPISNHLYFYWYRQILGQKVEFLVSFYNNEISEKSEIFDDQFSVERPDGSNFTLKIRSTKLEDSAMYFCASRMGSGNTIYFGEGSWLTVV.